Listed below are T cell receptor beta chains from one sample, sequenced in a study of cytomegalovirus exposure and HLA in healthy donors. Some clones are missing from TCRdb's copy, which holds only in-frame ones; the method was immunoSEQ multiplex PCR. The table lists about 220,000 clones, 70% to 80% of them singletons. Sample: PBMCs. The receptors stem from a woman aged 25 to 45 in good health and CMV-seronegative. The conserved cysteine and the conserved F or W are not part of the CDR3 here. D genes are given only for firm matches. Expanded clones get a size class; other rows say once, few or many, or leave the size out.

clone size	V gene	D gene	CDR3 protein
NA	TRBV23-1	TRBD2	ANGPPISGTSFIDEQF
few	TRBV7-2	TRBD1	ASSTGGAGEKLF
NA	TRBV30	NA	AWSEDSRGEQF
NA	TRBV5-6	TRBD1	ASSRLGTGVTDTQY
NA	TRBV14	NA	ASSPGTTSTDTQY
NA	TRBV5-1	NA	ASSLTADQPQH
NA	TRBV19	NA	ASSIPAGGTGELF
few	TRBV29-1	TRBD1	SVVAGQGANYGYT
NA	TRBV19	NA	ASSTTAAYEQY
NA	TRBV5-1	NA	ASSLSWSDSYEQY
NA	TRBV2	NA	ARTRVGETQY
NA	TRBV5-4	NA	ASRLRTRYAPAT
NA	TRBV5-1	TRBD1	ASKPPGQGRGYT
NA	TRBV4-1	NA	ASSHVYGLTEAF
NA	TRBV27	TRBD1	ASSLNSGQGLYEQY
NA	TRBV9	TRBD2	ASSAGLAGVGNEQF
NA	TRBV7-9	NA	ASNLDGYNEQF
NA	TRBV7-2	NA	ASSLDRRGGSYGYT
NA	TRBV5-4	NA	ASSPTGNPTYGYT
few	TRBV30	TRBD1	AWSAPPQGAREQY
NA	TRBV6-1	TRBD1	ASSTARTGSYEQY
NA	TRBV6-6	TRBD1	ASSRTGRNQPQH
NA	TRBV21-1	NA	ASSSRPPGQLYNEQF
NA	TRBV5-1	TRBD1	ASAGTGRAGANVLT
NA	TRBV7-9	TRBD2	SSSLVSFLAGEYNEQF
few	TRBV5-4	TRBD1	ASSGQGANIQY
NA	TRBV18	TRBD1	ASSPPGQGRNEQF
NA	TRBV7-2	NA	ASSLNEKLF
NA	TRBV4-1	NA	ASSQGPRTSKQF
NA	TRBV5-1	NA	ASSVAGAHTEAF
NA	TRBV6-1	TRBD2	ASRLSGSDEQY
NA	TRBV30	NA	AWSVMGGVHEKLF
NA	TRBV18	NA	ASSRDRNYEQY
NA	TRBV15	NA	ATSGADGGTQY
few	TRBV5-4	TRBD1	ASSSPPLFTGGAHIQY
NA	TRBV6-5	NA	ASRLLSGGNTIY
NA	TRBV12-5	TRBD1	ASGFSGTGDVNEKLF
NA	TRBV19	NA	ASSIGGGNYEQY
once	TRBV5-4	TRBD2	ASSLGLAGQETQY
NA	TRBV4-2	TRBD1	ASSQEPFDRVNPEAF
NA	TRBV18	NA	ASSQGIPNGYT